This entry features one TCR beta chain sequence. The antigen remains undetermined. This sample was included in a study of brain T cells in children with intractable seizures. Study-level results: Viral specificity was inferred only from CDR3 similarity; HCMV serostatus was unknown.

Repertoires were generated with immunoSEQ multiplex PCR, while TCRdb's copy carries only in-frame clones and drops some. Found here are about 320,000 clones, 93% of them singletons; the top ten hold about 5.8%. V was clipped by 0 bases and J by 5 bases, with 13 bases between them. The germline V gene encodes CDR1 SGHRS and CDR2 YFSETQ. The CDR3 is made up of 15 amino acids. Specified time point: blood from clinic visit 5 months post-surgery; TSC patient then seizure free. The sequenced cases were selected for having the highest brain T cell transcript signatures. This TCR was sampled from a boy under two years old with tuberous sclerosis and intractable seizures. The chain couples TRBV5-1 to TRBJ2-3; D is unresolved. The sample consisted of peripheral blood, taken less than 6 months after surgery. CDR3 DNA sequence: TGCGCCAGCAGCTTGGGAGGCAGCCGGATAGATACGCAGTATTTT. It is translated as CASSLGGSRIDTQYF.